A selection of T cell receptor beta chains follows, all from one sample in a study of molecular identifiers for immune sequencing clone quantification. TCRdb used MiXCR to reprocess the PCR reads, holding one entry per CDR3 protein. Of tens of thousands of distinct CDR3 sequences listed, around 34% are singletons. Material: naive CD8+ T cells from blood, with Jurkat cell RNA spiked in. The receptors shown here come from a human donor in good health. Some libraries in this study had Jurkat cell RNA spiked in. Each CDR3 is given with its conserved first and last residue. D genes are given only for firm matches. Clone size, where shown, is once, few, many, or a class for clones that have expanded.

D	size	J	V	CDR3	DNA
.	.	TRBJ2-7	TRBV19	CASSILAEGSYEQYF	TGTGCCAGTAGTATTTTGGCGGAGGGATCCTACGAGCAGTACTTC
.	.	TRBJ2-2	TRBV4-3	CASSHYRDTGELFF	TGCGCCAGCAGCCACTACAGGGACACCGGGGAGCTGTTTTTT
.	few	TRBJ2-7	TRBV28	CASSLWVGQTSYEQYF	TGTGCCAGCAGTTTATGGGTGGGTCAAACCTCCTACGAGCAGTACTTC
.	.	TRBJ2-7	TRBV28	CASSKPGTSPPAQYF	TGTGCCAGCAGTAAACCCGGGACATCCCCGCCCGCGCAGTACTTC
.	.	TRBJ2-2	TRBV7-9	CASSLGRVGFTGELFF	TGTGCCAGCAGCTTAGGACGGGTCGGGTTCACCGGGGAGCTGTTTTTT
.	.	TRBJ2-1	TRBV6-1	CASRVYNEQFF	TGTGCCAGCAGGGTCTACAATGAGCAGTTCTTC
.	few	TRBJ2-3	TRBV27	CASSFGQTSTDTQYF	TGTGCCAGCAGTTTTGGGCAGACTAGCACAGATACGCAGTATTTT
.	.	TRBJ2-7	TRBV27	CASSLVPRVLHYEQYF	TGTGCCAGCAGCCTAGTCCCCAGGGTACTCCATTACGAGCAGTACTTC
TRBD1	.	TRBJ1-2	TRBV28	CASRAGTGGREGYTF	TGTGCCAGCAGGGCCGGGACAGGGGGCCGTGAAGGCTACACCTTC
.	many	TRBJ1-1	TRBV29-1	CSVDWAQNGPGPEAFF	TGCAGCGTTGATTGGGCTCAGAACGGCCCCGGACCTGAAGCTTTCTTT
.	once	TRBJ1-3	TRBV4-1	CASSQVPPGPSGNTKYF	TGCGCCAGCAGCCAAGTCCCCCCAGGACCCTCTGGAAACACCAAATATTTT
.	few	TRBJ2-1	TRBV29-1	CSVFSAEQFF	TGCAGCGTCTTTAGCGCTGAGCAGTTCTTC
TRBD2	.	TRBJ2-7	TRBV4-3	CASSQRQAGDVDEQYF	TGCGCCAGCAGCCAGAGACAAGCGGGAGATGTTGACGAGCAGTACTTC
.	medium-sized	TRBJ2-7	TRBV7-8	CASSPTGRTDEQYF	TGTGCCAGCAGCCCTACTGGCCGAACCGACGAGCAGTACTTC
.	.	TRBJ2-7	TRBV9	CASSVAGGQGIELYF	TGTGCCAGCAGCGTAGCGGGAGGACAGGGAATCGAGCTGTACTTC
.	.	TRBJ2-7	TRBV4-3	CASSHSLDGSYEQYF	TGCGCCAGCAGCCACTCCCTTGACGGGAGCTACGAGCAGTACTTC
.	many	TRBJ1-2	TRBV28	CASSPSPPNYGYTF	TGTGCCAGCAGTCCCTCTCCTCCTAACTATGGCTACACCTTC
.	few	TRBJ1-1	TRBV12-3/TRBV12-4	CASSLWGGTEAFF	TGTGCCAGCAGTTTGTGGGGGGGCACTGAAGCTTTCTTT
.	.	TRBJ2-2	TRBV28	CASSLRGAGELVF	TGTGCCAGCAGTTTAAGGGGCGCCGGGGAGCTGGTTTTT
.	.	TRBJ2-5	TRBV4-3	CASSQVILTGKAGTQYF	TGCGCCAGCAGCCAAGTTATCTTAACCGGGAAAGCGGGGACCCAGTACTTC
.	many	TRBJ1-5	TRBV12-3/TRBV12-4	CASSLGQSNQPQHF	TGTGCCAGCAGTTTAGGACAGAGCAATCAGCCCCAGCATTTT
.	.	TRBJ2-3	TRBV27	CASSPLLSTDTQYF	TGTGCCAGCAGTCCACTCCTGAGCACAGATACGCAGTATTTT
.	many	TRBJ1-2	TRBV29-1	CSVSVGGGYTF	TGCAGCGTGTCGGTGGGGGGCGGCTACACCTTC
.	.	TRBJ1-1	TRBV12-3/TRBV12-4	CASSVGLSEAFF	TGTGCCAGCAGTGTGGGGCTCTCTGAAGCTTTCTTT
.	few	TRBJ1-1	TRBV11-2	CASSPRIIESEAFF	TGTGCCAGCAGCCCCCGTATTATAGAATCTGAAGCTTTCTTT
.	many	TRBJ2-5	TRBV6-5	CASSYGGPYQETQYF	TGTGCCAGCAGTTACGGGGGACCGTACCAAGAGACCCAGTACTTC
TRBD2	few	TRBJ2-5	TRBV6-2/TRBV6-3	CASSYVAGAGETQNF	TGTGCCAGCAGTTACGTTGCGGGAGCGGGGGAGACCCAGAACTTC
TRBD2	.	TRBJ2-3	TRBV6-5	CDSSSLGLAGAPTLTDTQYF	TGTGACAGCAGTTCACTGGGACTAGCGGGAGCACCGACACTCACAGATACGCAGTATTTT
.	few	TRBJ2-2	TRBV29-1	CSVTGMGAGELFF	TGCAGCGTTACAGGGATGGGGGCCGGGGAGCTGTTTTTT
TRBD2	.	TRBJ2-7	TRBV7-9	CASSLSRLAGGGEQYF	TGTGCCAGCAGCTTGAGTAGACTAGCGGGAGGAGGGGAGCAGTACTTC
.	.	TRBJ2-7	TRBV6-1	CASSEIFSYEQYF	TGTGCCAGCAGTGAAATCTTTTCCTACGAGCAGTACTTC
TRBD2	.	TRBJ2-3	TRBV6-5	CASTSLAGWGKDTQYF	TGTGCCAGCACTTCCCTAGCGGGCTGGGGGAAAGATACGCAGTATTTT
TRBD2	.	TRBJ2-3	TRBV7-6	CASSLLAGRGSTDTQYF	TGTGCCAGCAGCTTATTGGCCGGGAGGGGGAGCACAGATACGCAGTATTTT
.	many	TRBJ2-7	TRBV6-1	CASSEAGSYEQYF	TGTGCCAGCAGTGAAGCGGGGAGCTACGAGCAGTACTTC
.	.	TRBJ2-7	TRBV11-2	CASSSGVGVTEQYF	TGTGCCAGCAGCTCCGGGGTGGGGGTTACCGAGCAGTACTTC
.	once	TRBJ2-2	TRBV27	CASSFRGLNTGALFF	TGTGCCAGCAGTTTTAGAGGACTGAACACCGGGGCGCTGTTTTTT
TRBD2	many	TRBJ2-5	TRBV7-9	CASTYPETSGEETQYF	TGTGCCAGCACCTACCCGGAGACTAGCGGAGAAGAGACCCAGTACTTC
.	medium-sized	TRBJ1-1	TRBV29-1	CSVEEWQEAFF	TGCAGCGTTGAAGAGTGGCAGGAAGCTTTCTTT
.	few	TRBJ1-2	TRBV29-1	CSVEYAQVNYGYTF	TGCAGCGTTGAATATGCCCAGGTTAACTATGGCTACACCTTC
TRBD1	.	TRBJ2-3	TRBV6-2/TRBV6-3	CASSYEAGTGGDTQYF	TGTGCCAGCAGTTATGAAGCCGGGACAGGGGGAGATACGCAGTATTTT